The 18 T cell receptor beta chains in this list originate from one sample, sequenced in a study of beta chain features in type 1 diabetes. TCRB transcripts that were expressed got sequenced, as all of the isolated RNA had been reverse transcribed. The table came from immunoSEQ multiplex PCR; TCRdb's copy has only in-frame clones and leaves some out. The sample holds under 900,000 clones; roughly 17% are singletons and the top ten take 0.023%. Sequencing was carried out using naive CD4+ T cells from blood. The receptors shown here come from a woman younger than 30 in good health.

The V call is TRBV11-3, the J call TRBJ2-7, with 8 positions matching TRBD1. The CDR3 has 13 amino acids. Per the germline V gene, CDR1 is SGHNT and CDR2 is YENEEA. Unmatched junction bases numbered 5, after V lost 4 bases and J lost 6 bases. DNA for the CDR3: TGTGCCAGCAGCTGGGTAACAGGGGGCGAGCAGTACTTC. As protein: CASSWVTGGEQYF.

This clone was picked up a small number of times. The genes are TRBV6-5 and TRBJ2-1, with TRBD1 matching 9 bases. This CDR3 contains 15 residues. Germline CDR1 is MNHEY and CDR2 is SVGAGI. With 4 bases clipped from V and 8 bases from J, the junction kept 9 bases outside the gene matches. CDR3 in DNA: TGTGCCAGCAGTTCACCGGGACAGGGCTCGGATGAGCAGTTCTTC. Translation gives CASSSPGQGSDEQFF.

The gene calls are TRBV7-2 and TRBJ2-3, with 10 bases aligning to TRBD2. Losses at the gene ends were 5 bases for V and 5 bases for J; bases not matched to a gene: 19. CDR1 and CDR2 from the germline V gene are SGHTA and FQGNSA. The CDR3 has 19 residues. The CDR3 loop reads CASSRPPSPSGRFGDTQYF. The DNA for the CDR3 is TGTGCCAGCAGCCGGCCCCCAAGCCCTAGCGGGAGATTCGGAGATACGCAGTATTTT.

The table lists this clone with a few counts. The chain recombines TRBV27 with TRBJ2-6; 8 bases fit TRBD1. With 5 bases clipped from V and 2 bases from J, the junction kept 5 bases outside the gene matches. CDR1 MNHEY and CDR2 SMNVEV come from the germline V gene (reference sequence). This CDR3 has 16 amino acids. The CDR3 sequence: CASSRTTGAGANVLTF. The CDR3 nucleotides read TGTGCCAGCAGTCGAACGACAGGGGCTGGGGCCAACGTCCTGACTTTC.

The V and J genes are TRBV7-2 and TRBJ2-7; maybe TRBD1 (6 bases). The germline CDR1 and CDR2 sequences are SGHTA and FQGNSA. V was pared by 5 bases and J by 1 base, with 9 bases between. The CDR3 runs to 13 residues. The CDR3 coding sequence is TGTGCCAGCAGCGAGGGGGATTCCTACGAGCAGTACTTC. It yields the protein CASSEGDSYEQYF.

The chain carries TRBV28 and TRBJ2-2; 14 bases match TRBD2. The germline CDR1 and CDR2 sequences are MDHEN and SYDVKM. This CDR3 region has 17 residues. V was pared by 0 bases and J by 3 bases, with 0 bases of the junction left unmatched. The CDR3 loop is CASSLWTSGRDTGELFF. The CDR3 DNA follows: TGTGCCAGCAGTTTATGGACTAGCGGGAGGGACACCGGGGAGCTGTTTTTT.

This clone was detected only a few times. This chain joins TRBV7-2 and TRBJ2-2; tentatively, D is TRBD2 (5 bases). V lost 5 bases, J lost 5 bases, and 15 bases lay in between. The germline gives CDR1 SGHTA, CDR2 FQGNSA. The CDR3 loop spans 15 amino acids. CDR3 region: CASSRFGVLTGELFF. The CDR3 DNA reads TGTGCCAGCAGCCGTTTCGGGGTACTGACCGGGGAGCTGTTTTTT.

This clone was counted only a few times. J is TRBJ2-7 and V is TRBV19, with D perhaps TRBD1 or TRBD2 (5 bases each). This CDR3 region has 14 residues. Germline V gene lookup returns CDR1 LNHDA and CDR2 SQIVND (reference sequence). The V end was cut by 8 bases, the J end by 5 bases, with 19 bases between. Here the CDR3 DNA reads TGTGCCAGTGCAAGAGGGGCGAGCCGGAACGAGCAGTACTTC. It translates to CASARGASRNEQYF.

The chain links TRBV5-6 to TRBJ2-3; D remains unclear. The germline V and J ends were trimmed by 2 bases and 2 bases, with 12 bases remaining between them. This CDR3 spans 15 amino acids. Germline V gene lookup returns CDR1 SGHDT and CDR2 YYEEEE. CDR3: CASSFRTGPTDTQYF. The CDR3, as DNA: TGTGCCAGCAGCTTCCGAACGGGCCCCACAGATACGCAGTATTTT.

This chain connects TRBV19 to TRBJ2-1; the D gene is possibly TRBD1 (6 bases). Trimming left V 4 bases short and J 5 bases short, with 33 bases between. The CDR3 covers 21 residues. Germline values: CDR1 LNHDA, CDR2 SQIVND (reference sequence). The CDR3 here is CASSTQRTRGRYFGKHNEQFF. CDR3 sequence (DNA): TGTGCCAGTAGTACCCAGAGGACCAGGGGCCGGTACTTCGGCAAACACAATGAGCAGTTCTTC.

This clone was counted a few times. The V and J genes are TRBV28 and TRBJ2-1; maybe TRBD2 (6 bases). CDR1 and CDR2 (germline): MDHEN, SYDVKM. V lost 5 bases and J lost 13, with 18 bases in between. This CDR3 contains 13 residues. Written as DNA, the CDR3 is TGTGCCAGCAGTCTCCGATCGACTAGTGTCCAGTTCTTC. Its translation is CASSLRSTSVQFF.

This chain joins TRBV7-3 and TRBJ2-2; 12 positions match TRBD2. Unmatched junction bases numbered 5, after V lost 2 bases and J lost 4 bases. This CDR3 contains 17 residues. CDR1 SGHTA and CDR2 FQGTGA come from the germline V gene. CDR3 sequence: CASSLGSTSGSTGELFF. CDR3 bases: TGTGCCAGCAGCTTAGGTTCGACTAGCGGGAGCACCGGGGAGCTGTTTTTT.

This clone was counted a few times. CDR3 sequence: CASSLGGRDNEQFF. The CDR3 nucleotides read TGTGCCAGCAGCTTAGGCGGGAGGGATAATGAGCAGTTCTTC. The rearrangement links TRBV13 to TRBJ2-1; the match to TRBD2 covers 8 bases. With 0 bases clipped from V and 7 bases from J, the junction kept 2 bases outside the gene matches. CDR1 and CDR2 (germline): PRHDT, FYEKMQ (reference sequence). This CDR3 is 14 amino acids long. Full variable domain (rest looked up from reference TRBV13 and TRBJ2-1): AAGVIQSPRHLIKEKRETATLKCYPIPRHDTVYWYQQGPGQDPQFLISFYEKMQSDKGSIPDRFSAQQFSDYHSELNMSSLELGDSALYFCASSLGGRDNEQFFGPGTRLTVL.

This chain joins TRBV5-6 and TRBJ2-7; 9 bases fit TRBD1. This CDR3 has 14 residues. J gave up 5 bases and V 0 bases, and 3 bases lay outside the gene matches. Germline V gene lookup returns CDR1 SGHDT and CDR2 YYEEEE. CDR3 DNA: TGTGCCAGCAGCTTGGGGGACAGGGATCACGAGCAGTACTTC. Translated: CASSLGDRDHEQYF.

This clone has just a few counts. Additional DNA sequences in this sample encode the identical CDR3. This chain links TRBV5-1 with TRBJ2-1, with TRBD2 identical over 8 bases. In germline, CDR1 is SGHRS, CDR2 YFSETQ. This CDR3 is 14 amino acids long. V gave up 4 bases and J gave up 3 bases; unmatched junction bases: 3. DNA of the CDR3: TGCGCCAGCAGCACGGGGACTAGCTACAATGAGCAGTTCTTC. The encoded protein is CASSTGTSYNEQFF.

This clone was counted only a few times. This chain connects TRBV6-1 to TRBJ2-5; D perhaps matches TRBD1 (6 bases). There are 14 residues in the CDR3. The V end was cut by 5 bases, the J end by 2 bases, with 12 bases between. Germline V gives CDR1 MNHNS, CDR2 SASEGT. The CDR3 DNA sequence: TGTGCCAGCAGTCTACAGGGATGGCAAGAGACCCAGTACTTC. It encodes CASSLQGWQETQYF.

This clone was seen a handful of times. This chain uses TRBV10-3 with TRBJ1-1; D remains unclear. CDR1 is ENHRY and CDR2 is SYGVKD in the germline V gene. Trimming cost V 8 bases and J 1 base, with 8 bases left between them. CDR3 length equals 12 residues. The CDR3 sequence is CAIPCWNTEAFF. In DNA, the CDR3 is TGTGCCATCCCCTGTTGGAACACTGAAGCTTTCTTT.

This clone has only a few counts. The chain uses TRBV5-4 and TRBJ2-5, with 7 bases aligning to TRBD1. The germline gives CDR1 SGHNT, CDR2 YYREEE (reference sequence). The CDR3 consists of 14 residues. V shed 0 bases, J shed 5 bases, and the junction held 4 bases outside the gene matches. The DNA of the CDR3 is TGTGCCAGCAGCTTGGACAGGGGTGGGGAGACCCAGTACTTC. Translating it yields CASSLDRGGETQYF.